The present TCR beta chain was sequenced within a study of vaccination and CD4 T cells after COVID-19. Study-wide context: Each post-COVID sample was drawn after diagnosis, and the median interval was approximately 92 days (range 35 to 161). Stimulation of the cells used overlapping spike peptide pools from SARS-CoV-2 and from the common cold coronaviruses HCoV-NL63, HCoV-OC43 and HCoV-229E. Findings and limits, study-wide: Vaccine-specific clones numbering 304 of 307 showed spike mono-reactivity in convalescent patients.

Treatment described: approximately 11-day PBMC culture with coronavirus spike peptide pools or control peptides (ViraFEST assay). Peptide pool stimulation in ViraFEST expanded antigen-specific T cells, whose TCRs were then sequenced. In the case of this clonotype: What it recognizes is unknown.

The study sequenced cultured CD4+ T cell DNA using the Oncomine TCR Beta short-read assay. Each CDR3 protein is one row after TCRdb ran MiXCR on the PCR reads. Here the sample spans 16,000 or so distinct CDR3 sequences, approximately 50% being singletons. The TCR comes from a human donor who had recovered from COVID-19. Sequencing was performed on CD4+ T cells from blood, cultured in vitro.

The CDR3 nucleotides are TGTGCCAGCAGCTCAATGAACACTGAAGCTTTCTTT. It is translated as CASSSMNTEAFF. The rearrangement joins TRBV7-2 to TRBJ1-1; D gene unclear. V was shortened by 4 bases and J by 0 bases, with 3 bases between the two germline ends. The CDR3 totals 12 residues. CDR1 and CDR2 from the germline V gene are SGHTA and FQGNSA.